This T cell receptor (beta chain) was documented in a study of graft-versus-host responses after intestinal transplantation. Note on this clone: The target antigen is unknown.

Trimming left V 3 bases short and J 2 bases short, with 21 bases between. The CDR3 is 18 residues long. Germline lookup yields CDR1 MNHEY and CDR2 SMNVEV (reference sequence). The method was immunoSEQ multiplex PCR; TCRdb's version includes in-frame clones alone and lacks a portion of them. The data show approximately 90,000 clones, with about four fifths seen just once and 0.83% held by the top ten. V gene TRBV27 combines with J gene TRBJ2-3; tentatively, D is TRBD1 (6 bases). This receptor was taken from a human donor who received an intestinal transplant. The starting material was unstimulated CD4+ T cells sorted from spleen or lymph node cells, obtained before intestinal transplant. The CDR3 sequence: CASSLDPWAGAYTDTQYF. The CDR3, as DNA: TGTGCCAGCAGTTTGGACCCCTGGGCAGGGGCTTACACAGATACGCAGTATTTT.